The sequence of this T cell receptor (beta chain) was determined in a study of vaccination effects on CD4 cells after COVID-19. Study observations and caveats: The study got few convalescent patients and did not collect any early post-infection timepoints. Just 1 of 255 vaccine-induced clones in healthy recipients was cross-reactive.

The method was immunoSEQ multiplex PCR; TCRdb's version includes in-frame clones alone and lacks a portion of them. This table holds around 70,000 clones, about 74% found once. Points on this clone: The target antigen is unknown.

CD4+ T cells were isolated after around ten days of culture. It was on days 3 and 7 that half the medium was replaced with IL-2 medium. Trimming took 2 bases from V and 11 from J, leaving 27 bases between them. The germline V gene has CDR1 SNHLY and CDR2 FYNNEI. The CDR3 is made up of 17 amino acids. This sequence was found in a human donor who received a COVID-19 vaccine. Sequences were derived from CD4+ T cells from PBMCs cultured without peptide, sampled before COVID-19 vaccination. The V and J genes are TRBV2 and TRBJ1-2, with a tentative D call TRBD1 (6 bases). The CDR3 DNA reads TGTGCCAGCAGTGAAATCATCCCTTGGGGCAGGACAGACCCTTACACCTTC. Protein sequence: CASSEIIPWGRTDPYTF. The entire variable domain, with the rest obtained from reference TRBV2 and TRBJ1-2, is as follows: EPEVTQTPSHQVTQMGQEVILRCVPISNHLYFYWYRQILGQKVEFLVSFYNNEISEKSEIFDDQFSVERPDGSNFTLKIRSTKLEDSAMYFCASSEIIPWGRTDPYTFGSGTRLTVV.